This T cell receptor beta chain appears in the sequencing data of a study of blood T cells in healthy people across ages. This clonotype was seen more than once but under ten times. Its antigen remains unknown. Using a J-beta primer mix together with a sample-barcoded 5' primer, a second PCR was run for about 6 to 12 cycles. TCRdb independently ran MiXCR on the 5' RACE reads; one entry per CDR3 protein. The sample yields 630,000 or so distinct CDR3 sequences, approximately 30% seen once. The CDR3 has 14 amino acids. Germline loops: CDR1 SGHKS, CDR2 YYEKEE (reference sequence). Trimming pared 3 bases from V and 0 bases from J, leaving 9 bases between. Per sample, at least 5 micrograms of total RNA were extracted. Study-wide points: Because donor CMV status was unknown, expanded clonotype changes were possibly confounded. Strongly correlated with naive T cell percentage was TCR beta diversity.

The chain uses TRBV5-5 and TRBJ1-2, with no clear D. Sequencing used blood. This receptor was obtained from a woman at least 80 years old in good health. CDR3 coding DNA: TGTGCCAGCAGCTCGGCCAGCACTAACTATGGCTACACCTTC. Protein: CASSSASTNYGYTF.